This paragraph covers one T cell receptor beta chain sequence. The specificity of this receptor is unknown. The record has no base qualities; no much larger clone is one base away. This entry is derived from a study of T cells in Graves' hyperthyroidism and ophthalmopathy (dated by TCRdb to the late 2010s). Notes on the research overall: Peripheral blood samples were taken at the time of initial diagnosis, prior to any treatment. Prospective prediction of ophthalmopathy was tested in an independent validation cohort of fewer than 20 hyperthyroidism patients and 17 patients who later progressed to ophthalmopathy. The paper reports TCR Vbeta CDR3 sequencing of more than 120 peripheral blood samples: 43 ophthalmopathy, roughly 74 hyperthyroidism and around 17 progressor patients. To identify TCR V-J signatures that set the groups apart, the researchers used a discovery cohort of 90 to 100 patients, made up of 43 with Graves' ophthalmopathy and some 56 with stable Graves' hyperthyroidism. The 100 or so discovery patients were randomly divided into training and test sets at a 7:3 ratio. In addition, the study compared T-cell repertoires in thyroid tissue and in blood from five to seven Graves' hyperthyroidism patients. Once sampling was done, hyperthyroidism patients were given methimazole at a starting dose of 30 mg daily, whereas ophthalmopathy patients were given high-dose intravenous methylprednisolone. Here is what the overall study found, with its caveats: Ophthalmopathy was separated from stable hyperthyroidism by a 13 V-J signature model, with roughly 88% sensitivity and approximately 81% specificity obtained in cross-validation and 80%/75% obtained in testing. During validation, the model predicted progression to ophthalmopathy a median of about 6.5 months ahead of onset, with more than 60% sensitivity and roughly 72% specificity. Blood samples also contained most of the expanded thyroid clonotypes (frequency above 0.001), which suggests that blood repertoires may reflect thyroid immune responses. Sample size was not statistically predetermined, and blinding of investigators to group allocation was not performed.

The hyperthyroidism patients were between 18 and 65 years old and newly diagnosed, with a disease duration of less than 2 months. Any patient with an uncontrolled infection, another autoimmune disease, pregnancy or lactation was excluded. Diagnoses relied on clinical symptoms, serum thyroxine and TRAb, thyroid ultrasound and orbital computed tomography. Blood from progressor patients was collected at the time of first diagnosis with hyperthyroidism, before any ophthalmopathy symptoms had appeared. Ficoll-Paque density gradient centrifugation was used to isolate PBMCs from approximately 10 ml of fresh peripheral blood. Patients classed as progressors first received a Graves' hyperthyroidism diagnosis and then went on to develop ophthalmopathy during follow-up. Trizol reagent was used to extract total RNA, and RNA quality was then checked on an Agilent 2100 Bioanalyzer. The TCR beta CDR3 regions were amplified from RNA transcripts. For the first round of RT-PCR on the TCR CDR3, the HTBI primer set was used together with the Qiagen OneStep RT-PCR kit. Libraries were constructed in a second round of multiplex PCR, after which size selection and purification were performed. Sequencing of the libraries was done on an Illumina HiSeq2000 using paired-end 100 bp reads. Under the source paper's analysis protocol: SOAPnuke was used to process the raw data, throwing out any read that contained adapters or uncalled bases, had a mean Phred below 15, or lacked an exact constant-primer or identifier match. COPE v1.2.5 was used to merge high-quality paired reads, and clonotypes were defined as unique nucleotide sequences. Clonotypes were aligned to IMGT TRBV, TRBD and TRBJ reference segments using MiTCR v1.1. The analysis was restricted to V-J combinations with a frequency above 0.0001, which together covered 99.2% of the repertoires. The TCS score was defined as F50 (clonal expansion) divided by E x V (chaos), with BLOSUM62-based TCRdist calculated between CDR3 peptides within each V-J. Welch's t-statistics and random forest reduced 450 to 600 V-J features to around 14, which were used in a naive Bayes classifier (R e1071). The raw public reads went through TCRdb reprocessing: fastp at Q25, MiXCR clone calling, in-frame beta chains kept. A single entry per CDR3 protein holds the most common genes and DNA from its merged rows. For this entry, the V and J calls and clone size follow TCRdb and not the study's own pipeline. The sample table contains under 750,000 distinct CDR3 sequences; only one count was recorded for roughly a sixth of them. The top ten constitute about a sixth of the sample.

The sample comprised blood. This sequence was found in a woman in her forties or fifties with Graves' hyperthyroidism that later progressed to Graves' ophthalmopathy.

For the CDR3, the sequence is CASSFISIGSTQYF. The DNA is TGTGCCAGCAGTTTTATTTCGATTGGCAGTACGCAGTATTTT. Recombination linked TRBV11-2 to TRBJ2-3; the D segment cannot be called with confidence. V was cut back by 6 bases and J by 8 bases, leaving a gap of 18 bases between them. The CDR3 covers 14 residues, taking in both the cysteine and the phenylalanine. Just the 42-base CDR3 DNA is kept, in frame starting at base 1. The germline V gene provides CDR1 SGHAT and CDR2 FQNNGV.